The 25 T cell receptor beta chains below come from one sample, sequenced in a study of cytomegalovirus exposure and HLA in healthy donors. PCR was performed using 60 Vbeta and 13 Jbeta primers. Using immunoSEQ multiplex PCR, the repertoire was profiled, and TCRdb retains in-frame clones only, with some absent. The top ten clones hold roughly 2.9% of a sample with about 62,000 clones, approximately 80% of them seen once. Sequenced input: PBMCs. These receptors were taken from a woman in her 30s in good health and CMV-seronegative.

The CDR3 is CASSPTDLNTEAFF. The CDR3 DNA follows: TGTGCCAGCTCACCGACAGACTTGAACACTGAAGCTTTCTTT. This chain joins TRBV18 and TRBJ1-1; weak D call: TRBD1 (5 bases). The CDR3 is 14 amino acids. CDR1 is KGHSH, CDR2 LQKENI, per germline. Trimming took 3 bases from V and 0 from J, leaving 8 bases between them.

The chain has TRBV4-3 and TRBJ1-5; no clear D. Germline CDR1 reads LGHNA; CDR2 reads YSLEER. Deletions cut 0 bases from V and 6 bases from J, with 15 bases between. The CDR3 sequence is 16 residues long. This CDR3 is CASSQELVGRSQPQHF. For the CDR3, the DNA is TGCGCCAGCAGCCAAGAACTAGTGGGAAGGAGTCAGCCCCAGCATTTT.

This clone was detected a few times. The chain carries TRBV7-2 and TRBJ2-2, with TRBD1 identical over 7 bases. CDR1 and CDR2 (germline): SGHTA, FQGNSA. The CDR3 spans 16 residues. V trimming: 2 bases; J trimming: 4 bases; junction bases outside the gene matches: 7. CDR3 in amino acids: CASSLNWGQPTGELFF. The DNA for the CDR3 is TGTGCCAGCAGCTTAAATTGGGGACAGCCCACCGGGGAGCTGTTTTTT.

The chain couples TRBV5-1 to TRBJ2-1; 13 nucleotides agree with TRBD2. V dropped 3 bases and J dropped 6; count of bases not matched to a gene: 3. The CDR3 spans 15 residues. Germline V gene lookup returns CDR1 SGHRS and CDR2 YFSETQ. CDR3 in amino acids: CASSSLAGGFNEQFF. In DNA form, the CDR3 reads TGCGCCAGCAGCTCACTAGCGGGGGGGTTCAATGAGCAGTTCTTC.

The count of this clone is one. The rearrangement links TRBV28 to TRBJ2-1, with D perhaps matching TRBD1 (6 bases). V was cut by 6 bases and J by 0 bases, with 18 bases left in between. The CDR3 spans 17 residues. The germline CDR1 and CDR2 sequences are MDHEN and SYDVKM. CDR3 loop: CASSRETGSGSYNEQFF. In DNA form, the CDR3 reads TGTGCCAGCAGCCGAGAGACAGGATCTGGCTCCTACAATGAGCAGTTCTTC.

This clone was seen only a few times. The V gene is TRBV5-1, the J gene TRBJ2-7; weak D call: TRBD1 (6 bases). The germline CDR1 and CDR2 sequences are SGHRS and YFSETQ. The V and J ends lost 3 bases and 5 bases respectively, with 12 bases between them. The CDR3 sequence is 13 residues long. Written as DNA, the CDR3 is TGCGCCAGCAGCTGGGGGCCCGGGGACGAGCAGTACTTC. It yields the protein CASSWGPGDEQYF.

This clone was seen more than once but under ten times. The chain carries TRBV6-5 and TRBJ2-5; 10 nucleotides match TRBD2. This CDR3 has 14 residues. Germline lookup yields CDR1 MNHEY and CDR2 SVGAGI. Trimming cost V 7 bases and J 2 bases; bases outside gene matches: 4. The CDR3 spells CASIGTSVQETQYF. CDR3 in DNA: TGTGCCAGCATCGGGACTAGCGTTCAAGAGACCCAGTACTTC.

The chain carries TRBV2 and TRBJ1-6; a weak D match, TRBD1 (6 bases). The CDR3 covers 16 residues. Trimming removed 2 bases from V and 3 bases from J, with 11 bases in between. Germline V gene data show CDR1 as SNHLY and CDR2 as FYNNEI. This CDR3 is CASSESGRGYNSPLHF. The CDR3 DNA reads as TGTGCCAGCAGTGAATCCGGCAGGGGCTATAATTCACCCCTCCACTTT.

The genes are TRBV5-8 and TRBJ1-3; D gene uncertain. CDR1 SGHTS and CDR2 YDEGEE come from the germline V gene. This CDR3 region has 14 residues. Trimming pared 2 bases from V and 2 bases from J, leaving 8 bases between. The CDR3 nucleotides read TGTGCCAGCAGCTTCGTCAGTACTGGAAACACCATATATTTT. This codes for CASSFVSTGNTIYF.

J is TRBJ1-3 and V is TRBV28; 9 bases fit TRBD1. The CDR3 covers 16 residues. Losses at the gene ends were 7 bases for V and 2 bases for J; bases not matched to a gene: 9. Germline CDR1 and CDR2: MDHEN and SYDVKM. The CDR3 is CASITGGPEPGNTIYF. DNA for the CDR3: TGTGCCAGCATCACAGGGGGCCCCGAACCTGGAAACACCATATATTTT.

This clone showed up just a few times. The chain joins TRBV5-1 to TRBJ1-6; D might be TRBD1 (5 bases). The CDR3 has 14 residues. The germline CDR1 and CDR2 sequences are SGHRS and YFSETQ. Trimming stripped 0 bases from V and 7 bases from J, with 8 bases between. CDR3 nucleotides: TGCGCCAGCAGCTTGGTGACAGAGAATTCACCCCTCCACTTT. Translating gives CASSLVTENSPLHF.

The chain is built from TRBV7-9 and TRBJ2-7; 9 bases are shared with TRBD2. CDR1 is SEHNR and CDR2 is FQNEAQ in the germline V gene (reference sequence). J gave up 4 bases and V 2 bases, and 3 bases lay outside the gene matches. The length of the CDR3 is 14 residues. The CDR3, as DNA: TGTGCCAGCAGCTTAACTAGCGGGCAGTACGAGCAGTACTTC. It codes for CASSLTSGQYEQYF.

J is TRBJ1-5 and V is TRBV6-5; 7 nucleotides line up with TRBD1. From germline, CDR1 is MNHEY and CDR2 SVGAGI. V lost 6 bases, J lost 2 bases, and 4 bases stayed unmatched. This CDR3 spans 14 amino acids. As DNA, the CDR3 is TGTGCCAGCAGGCGAGACAGGGGCAATCAGCCCCAGCATTTT. This translates into CASRRDRGNQPQHF.

The chain has TRBV1 and TRBJ2-2; the table's D call of TRBD2 was not tested on the DNA. TRBV1 is classified as a pseudogene. The CDR3 has 14 residues. DNA of the CDR3: TGCACCAGCCGCCGTCCGGGGGGCGACGGGGAGCTGTTTTTT. Amino acid sequence: CTSRRPGGDGELFF.

V is TRBV28 and J is TRBJ2-1, with D unclear. V was cut by 7 bases and J by 0 bases, with 7 bases left in between. CDR3 length: 13 residues. Germline CDR1 reads MDHEN; CDR2 reads SYDVKM. Here the CDR3 DNA reads TGTGCCAGCAAAGCGAGCTCCTACAATGAGCAGTTCTTC. This gives the protein CASKASSYNEQFF.

The chain couples TRBV7-9 to TRBJ2-7, with D possibly matching TRBD2 (6 bases). V dropped 5 bases and J dropped 2 bases, with 13 bases sitting between them. Germline V lookup: CDR1 SEHNR, CDR2 FQNEAQ (reference sequence). The CDR3 is 14 residues long. The CDR3 region has the DNA TGTGCCAGCAGCATAAAGGGGACTCCCTACGAGCAGTACTTC. Protein product: CASSIKGTPYEQYF. Combining the CDR3 with reference TRBV7-9 and TRBJ2-7 gives the whole variable domain DTGVSQNPRHKITKRGQNVTFRCDPISEHNRLYWYRQTLGQGPEFLTYFQNEAQLEKSRLLSDRFSAERPKGSFSTLEIQRTEQGDSAMYLCASSIKGTPYEQYFGPGTRLTVT.

On this clone itself: Sequence at one end of the junction differs from germline and may be a read error. The genes are TRBV7-9 and TRBJ1-3, with 9 nucleotides matching TRBD1. The CDR3 is 16 residues long. Germline lookup yields CDR1 SEHNR and CDR2 FQNEAQ (reference sequence). Here the CDR3 DNA reads TGTTCCAGCAGCTTAGGGACAGGGCAATCTGGAAACACCATATATTTT. Residues: CSSSLGTGQSGNTIYF.

The chain has TRBV18 and TRBJ1-5; maybe TRBD1 (6 bases). The length of the CDR3 is 15 residues. Germline CDR1 KGHSH, CDR2 LQKENI. V lost 3 bases, J lost 3 bases, and 12 bases lay in between. The CDR3 loop reads CASSPYRDDNQPQHF. The DNA for the CDR3 is TGTGCCAGCTCACCTTACAGGGACGACAATCAGCCCCAGCATTTT.

The rearrangement links TRBV19 to TRBJ1-1; TRBD1 might be the D (5 bases). CDR3 length equals 14 residues. Germline-derived CDR1 and CDR2 are LNHDA and SQIVND (reference sequence). CDR3 residues: CASKAGWQGTEAFF. As DNA, the CDR3 is TGTGCTTCAAAAGCGGGGTGGCAGGGCACTGAAGCTTTCTTT.

V and J are TRBV6-1 and TRBJ2-7; possibly TRBD2 for D (6 bases). Trimming cost V 11 bases and J 2 bases, with 13 bases left between them. CDR1 is MNHNS, CDR2 SASEGT, per germline. The CDR3 has 12 amino acids. CDR3 amino acids: CAGGTIPYEQYF. The CDR3 coding sequence is TGTGCCGGGGGGACCATCCCCTACGAGCAGTACTTC.

The V and J genes are TRBV7-8 and TRBJ1-2; TRBD1 aligns across 10 bases. This CDR3 region has 18 residues. The germline V gene encodes CDR1 SGHVS and CDR2 FQNEAQ. Losses at the gene ends were 4 bases for V and 6 bases for J; bases not matched to a gene: 17. Here the CDR3 reads CASSSTLLGQGVRDGYTF. The CDR3 DNA is TGTGCCAGCAGCTCCACCCTCCTAGGACAGGGGGTGAGAGATGGCTACACCTTC.

The chain employs TRBV5-4 and TRBJ1-2; 8 bases are a match to TRBD1. CDR1 SGHNT and CDR2 YYREEE come from the germline V gene (reference sequence). Germline trimming cut 4 bases from V and 4 bases from J; bases unmatched to any gene: 15. This CDR3 is 17 amino acids long. CDR3: CASSSRDRHYQGYGYTF. The DNA for the CDR3 is TGTGCCAGCAGCAGCCGGGACAGGCACTATCAGGGCTATGGCTACACCTTC.

This chain uses TRBV27 with TRBJ2-7; 7 bases line up with TRBD2. The CDR3 runs to 11 residues. J gave up 7 bases and V 7 bases, and 4 bases lay outside the gene matches. Germline-derived CDR1 and CDR2 are MNHEY and SMNVEV (reference sequence). This CDR3 reads CASTRGEEQYF. CDR3 DNA: TGTGCCAGCACCCGGGGGGAGGAGCAGTACTTC.

V and J are TRBV5-1 and TRBJ2-7; TRBD2 aligns across 10 bases. The CDR3 covers 16 residues. Germline V CDR1 and CDR2: SGHRS, YFSETQ. The V segment lost 4 bases and the J segment 7 bases; nucleotides outside the gene matches: 14. The CDR3 DNA is TGCGCCAGCAGCCTGGAGAAAGCGGGGGGGGTGGATGAGCAGTACTTC. It specifies CASSLEKAGGVDEQYF.

J is TRBJ2-7 and V is TRBV19, with D tentatively TRBD1 (5 bases). This CDR3 is built from 14 residues. V lost 8 bases and J 0 bases, leaving 14 bases between the germline ends. Germline values: CDR1 LNHDA, CDR2 SQIVND (reference sequence). CDR3 residues: CASHDQGSSYEQYF. CDR3 DNA sequence: TGTGCCAGTCATGACCAGGGCAGCTCCTACGAGCAGTACTTC. Based on the CDR3 plus reference TRBV19 and TRBJ2-7, the full variable domain is DGGITQSPKYLFRKEGQNVTLSCEQNLNHDAMYWYRQDPGQGLRLIYYSQIVNDFQKGDIAEGYSVSREKKESFPLTVTSAQKNPTAFYLCASHDQGSSYEQYFGPGTRLTVT.